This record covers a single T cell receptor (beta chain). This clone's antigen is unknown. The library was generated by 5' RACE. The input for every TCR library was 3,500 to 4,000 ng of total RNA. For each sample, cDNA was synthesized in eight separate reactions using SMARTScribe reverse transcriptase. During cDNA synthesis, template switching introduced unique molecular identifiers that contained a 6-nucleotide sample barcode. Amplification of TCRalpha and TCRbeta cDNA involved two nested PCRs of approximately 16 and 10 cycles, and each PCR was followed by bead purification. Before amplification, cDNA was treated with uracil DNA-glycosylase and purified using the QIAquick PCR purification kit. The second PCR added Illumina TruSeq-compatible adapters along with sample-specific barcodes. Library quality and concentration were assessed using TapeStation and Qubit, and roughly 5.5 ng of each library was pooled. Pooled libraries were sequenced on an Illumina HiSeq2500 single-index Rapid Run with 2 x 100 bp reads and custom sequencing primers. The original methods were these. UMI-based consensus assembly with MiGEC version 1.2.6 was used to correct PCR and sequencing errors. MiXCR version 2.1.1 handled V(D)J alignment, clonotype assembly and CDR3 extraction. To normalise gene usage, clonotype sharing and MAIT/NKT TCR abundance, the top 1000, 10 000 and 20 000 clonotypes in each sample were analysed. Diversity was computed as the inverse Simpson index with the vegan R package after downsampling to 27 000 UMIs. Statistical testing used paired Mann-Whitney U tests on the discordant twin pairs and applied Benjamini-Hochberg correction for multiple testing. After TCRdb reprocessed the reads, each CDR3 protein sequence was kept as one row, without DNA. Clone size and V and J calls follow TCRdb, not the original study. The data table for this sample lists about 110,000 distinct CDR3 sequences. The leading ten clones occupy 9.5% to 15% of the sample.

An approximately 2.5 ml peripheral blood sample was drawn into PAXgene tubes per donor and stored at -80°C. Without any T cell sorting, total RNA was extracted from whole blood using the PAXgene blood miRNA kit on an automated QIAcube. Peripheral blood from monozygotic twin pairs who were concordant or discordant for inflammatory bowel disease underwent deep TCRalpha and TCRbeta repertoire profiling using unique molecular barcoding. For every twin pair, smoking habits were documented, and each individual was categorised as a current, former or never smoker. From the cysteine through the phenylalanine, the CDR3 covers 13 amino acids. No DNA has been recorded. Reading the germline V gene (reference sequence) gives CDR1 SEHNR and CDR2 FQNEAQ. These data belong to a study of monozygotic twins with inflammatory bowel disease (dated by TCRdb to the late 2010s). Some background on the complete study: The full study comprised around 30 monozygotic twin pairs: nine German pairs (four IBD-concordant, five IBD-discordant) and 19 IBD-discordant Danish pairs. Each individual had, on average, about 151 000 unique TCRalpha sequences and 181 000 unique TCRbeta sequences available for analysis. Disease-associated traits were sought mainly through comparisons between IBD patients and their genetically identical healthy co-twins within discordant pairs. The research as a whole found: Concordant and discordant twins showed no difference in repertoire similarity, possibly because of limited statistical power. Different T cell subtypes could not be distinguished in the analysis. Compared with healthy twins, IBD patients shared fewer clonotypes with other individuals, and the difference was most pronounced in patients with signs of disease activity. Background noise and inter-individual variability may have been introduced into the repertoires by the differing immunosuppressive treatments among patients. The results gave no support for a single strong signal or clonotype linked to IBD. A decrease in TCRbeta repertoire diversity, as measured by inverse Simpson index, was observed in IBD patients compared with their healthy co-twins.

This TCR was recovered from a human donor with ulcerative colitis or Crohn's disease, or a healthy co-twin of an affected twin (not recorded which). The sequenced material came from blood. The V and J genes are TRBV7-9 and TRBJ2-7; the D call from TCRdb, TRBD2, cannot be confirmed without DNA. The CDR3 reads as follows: CASSLVSPGEQYF.